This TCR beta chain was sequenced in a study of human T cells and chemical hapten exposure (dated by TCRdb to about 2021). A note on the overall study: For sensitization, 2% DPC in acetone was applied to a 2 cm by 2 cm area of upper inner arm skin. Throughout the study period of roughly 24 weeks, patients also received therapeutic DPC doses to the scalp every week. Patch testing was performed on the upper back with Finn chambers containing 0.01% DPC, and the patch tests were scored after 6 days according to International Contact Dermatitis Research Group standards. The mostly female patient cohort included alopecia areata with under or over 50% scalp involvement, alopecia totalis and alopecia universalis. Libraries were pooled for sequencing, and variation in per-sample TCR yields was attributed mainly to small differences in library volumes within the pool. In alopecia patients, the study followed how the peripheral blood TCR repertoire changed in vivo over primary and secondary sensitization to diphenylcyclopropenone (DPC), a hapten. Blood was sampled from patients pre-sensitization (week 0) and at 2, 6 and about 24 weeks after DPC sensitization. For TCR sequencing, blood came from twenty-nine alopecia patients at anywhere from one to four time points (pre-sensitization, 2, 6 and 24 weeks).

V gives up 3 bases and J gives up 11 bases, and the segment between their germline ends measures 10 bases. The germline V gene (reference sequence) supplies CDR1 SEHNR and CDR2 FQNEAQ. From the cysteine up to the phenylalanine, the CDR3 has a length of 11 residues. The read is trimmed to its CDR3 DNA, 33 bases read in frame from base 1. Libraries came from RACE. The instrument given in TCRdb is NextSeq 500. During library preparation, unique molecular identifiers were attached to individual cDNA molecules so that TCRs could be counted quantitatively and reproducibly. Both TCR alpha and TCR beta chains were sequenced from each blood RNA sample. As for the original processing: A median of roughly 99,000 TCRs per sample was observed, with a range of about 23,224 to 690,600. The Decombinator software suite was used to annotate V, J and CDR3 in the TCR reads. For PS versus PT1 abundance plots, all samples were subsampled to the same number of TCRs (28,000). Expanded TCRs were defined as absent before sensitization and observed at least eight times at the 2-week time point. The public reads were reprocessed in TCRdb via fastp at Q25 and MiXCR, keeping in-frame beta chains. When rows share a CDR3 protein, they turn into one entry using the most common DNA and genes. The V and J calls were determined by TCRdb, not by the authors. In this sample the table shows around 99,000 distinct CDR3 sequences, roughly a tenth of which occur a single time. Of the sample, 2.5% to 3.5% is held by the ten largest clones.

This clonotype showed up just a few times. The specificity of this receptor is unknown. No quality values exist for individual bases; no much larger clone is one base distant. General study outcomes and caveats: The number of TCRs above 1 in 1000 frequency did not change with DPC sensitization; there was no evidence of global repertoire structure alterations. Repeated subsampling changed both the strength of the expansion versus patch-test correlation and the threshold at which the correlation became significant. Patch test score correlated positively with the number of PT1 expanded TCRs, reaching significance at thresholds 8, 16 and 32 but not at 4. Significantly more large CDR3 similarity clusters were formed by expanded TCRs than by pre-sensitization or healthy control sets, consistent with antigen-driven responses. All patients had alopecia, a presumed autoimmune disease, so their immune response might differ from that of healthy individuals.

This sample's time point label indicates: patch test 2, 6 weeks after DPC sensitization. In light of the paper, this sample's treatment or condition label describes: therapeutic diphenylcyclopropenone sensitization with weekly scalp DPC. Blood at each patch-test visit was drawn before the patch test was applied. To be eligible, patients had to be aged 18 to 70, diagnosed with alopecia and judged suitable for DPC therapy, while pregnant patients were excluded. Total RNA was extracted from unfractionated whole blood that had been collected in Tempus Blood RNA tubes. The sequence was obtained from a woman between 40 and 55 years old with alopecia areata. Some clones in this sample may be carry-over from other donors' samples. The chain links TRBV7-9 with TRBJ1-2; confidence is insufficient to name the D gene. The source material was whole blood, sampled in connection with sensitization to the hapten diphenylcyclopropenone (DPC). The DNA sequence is TGTGCCAGCAGCTTGGACTCCCTTTACACCTTC. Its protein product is CASSLDSLYTF.